The entry below describes one T cell receptor (beta chain). Only one base separates this from a far larger clonotype, so it likely reflects a read error. Germline V lookup: CDR1 SGHTA, CDR2 FQGTGA. This CDR3 spans 14 amino acids. This table comes from immunoSEQ multiplex PCR, and its TCRdb copy is limited to in-frame clones, with some not included. Altogether approximately 470,000 clones are present, over 75% being singletons, with the ten largest covering approximately 11%. The source of the sample is a study of shared clonotypes between healthy human individuals. The chain uses TRBV7-3 and TRBJ1-6, with 9 bases that match TRBD1. The TCR comes from a woman aged 40 to 50 in good health. Some clones in this sample may be carry-over from other donors' samples. Input material: PBMCs. The CDR3 sequence is CASSVTGGNSPIHF. The CDR3 DNA reads TGTGCCAGCAGCGTGACAGGGGGTAATTCACCCATCCACTTT.